This is a list of T cell receptor beta chains from one sample in a study of human CD8 memory T cell subsets. TCRdb reworked the 5' RACE reads into one entry per CDR3 protein, no DNA. This sample's table reports about 18,000 distinct CDR3 sequences. Source material: CD8+ T cells from PBMCs. These receptors all come from a human donor in good health. Each CDR3 is given with its conserved first and last residue. Size values are once, few and many counts, or a class for expanded clones, and some rows have none.

J gene	V gene	clone size	CDR3 protein
TRBJ1-5	TRBV15	-	CATSKYREDSNQPQHF
TRBJ1-1	TRBV19	-	CASSIAGGMGTEAFF
TRBJ2-3	TRBV15	-	CATSRSSGGPDTQYF
TRBJ1-2	TRBV12-3/TRBV12-4	-	CASSFSGSGYGYTF
TRBJ2-7	TRBV7-2	-	CASSLGGQGLRDEQYF
TRBJ2-1	TRBV4-2	-	CASSQDIAGGYNEQFF
TRBJ2-7	TRBV10-3	-	CAISMGDRSTYEQYF
TRBJ1-2	TRBV14	-	CASSQDSMGHLGGYTF
TRBJ2-7	TRBV28	-	CASRSDRESYEQYF
TRBJ1-3	TRBV12-3/TRBV12-4	-	CASSYDSAGNTIYF
TRBJ2-2	TRBV4-2	-	CASTTSGAGELFF
TRBJ1-1	TRBV7-8	-	CASSPDRDTEAFF
TRBJ1-5	TRBV6-1	-	CASAVRRGNQPQHF
TRBJ2-1	TRBV27	-	CASSLFNGGLAGTYNEQFF
TRBJ2-2	TRBV19	-	CASCLGLVGDTGELFF
TRBJ2-7	TRBV7-8	-	CASSLAPGLYEQYF
TRBJ2-3	TRBV7-6	-	CASSLASGSTDTQYF
TRBJ2-7	TRBV4-1	-	CASSQDPGSYEQYF
TRBJ1-2	TRBV28	-	CASSTPDSNYGYTF
TRBJ2-7	TRBV6-5	medium-sized	CASSYRSSYEQYF
TRBJ1-4	TRBV3-1	-	CARRGTNEKLFF
TRBJ2-1	TRBV11-2	-	CASSSSGFYNEQFF
TRBJ2-3	TRBV28	-	CASSLGAGNTDTQYF
TRBJ1-5	TRBV19	-	CASSPPSRGNQPQHF
TRBJ2-3	TRBV7-8	-	CASSALGGIDTQYF
TRBJ2-7	TRBV5-6	medium-sized	CASSFGTSGSYEQYF
TRBJ1-4	TRBV6-2/TRBV6-3	-	CASSYGWWTEKLFF
TRBJ2-3	TRBV27	-	CASSPPYRSDTQYF
TRBJ2-1	TRBV5-4	-	CASSLLAGRVNEQFF